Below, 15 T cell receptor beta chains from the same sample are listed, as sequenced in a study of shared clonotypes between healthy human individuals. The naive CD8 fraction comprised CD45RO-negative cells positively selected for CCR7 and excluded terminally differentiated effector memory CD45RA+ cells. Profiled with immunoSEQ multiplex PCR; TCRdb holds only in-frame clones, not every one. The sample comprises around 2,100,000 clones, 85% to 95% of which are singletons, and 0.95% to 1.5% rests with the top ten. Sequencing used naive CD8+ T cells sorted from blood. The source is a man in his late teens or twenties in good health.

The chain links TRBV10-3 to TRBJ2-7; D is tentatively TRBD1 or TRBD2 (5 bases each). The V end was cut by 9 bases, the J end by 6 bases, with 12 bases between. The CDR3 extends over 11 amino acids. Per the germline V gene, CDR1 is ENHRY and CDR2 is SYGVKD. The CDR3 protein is CAIGTPVEQYF. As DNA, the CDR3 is TGTGCCATAGGGACCCCGGTCGAGCAGTACTTC.

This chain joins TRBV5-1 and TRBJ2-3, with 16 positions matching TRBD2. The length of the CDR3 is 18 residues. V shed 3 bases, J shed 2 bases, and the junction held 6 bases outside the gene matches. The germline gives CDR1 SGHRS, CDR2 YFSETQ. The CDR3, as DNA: TGCGCCAGCAGCTCGGGACTAGCGGGAGGGCCTTACACAGATACGCAGTATTTT. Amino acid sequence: CASSSGLAGGPYTDTQYF.

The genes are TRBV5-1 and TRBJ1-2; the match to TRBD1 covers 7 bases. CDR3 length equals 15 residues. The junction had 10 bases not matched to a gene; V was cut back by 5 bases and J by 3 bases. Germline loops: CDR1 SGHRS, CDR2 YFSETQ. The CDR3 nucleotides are TGCGCCAGCAGTTCCTGGGTACAGGGGTACTATGGCTACACCTTC. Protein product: CASSSWVQGYYGYTF.

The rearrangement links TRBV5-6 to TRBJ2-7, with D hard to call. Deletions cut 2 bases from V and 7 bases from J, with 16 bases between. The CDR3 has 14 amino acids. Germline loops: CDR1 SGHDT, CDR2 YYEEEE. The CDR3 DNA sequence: TGTGCCAGCAGCTTTGGTGGCGGCCTTACTGAGCAGTACTTC. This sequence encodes CASSFGGGLTEQYF.

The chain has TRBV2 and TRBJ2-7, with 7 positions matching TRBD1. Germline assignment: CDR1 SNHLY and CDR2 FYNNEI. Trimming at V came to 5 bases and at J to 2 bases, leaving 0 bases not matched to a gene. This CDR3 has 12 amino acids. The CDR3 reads CASSTGAYEQYF. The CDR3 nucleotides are TGTGCCAGCAGTACAGGGGCCTACGAGCAGTACTTC.

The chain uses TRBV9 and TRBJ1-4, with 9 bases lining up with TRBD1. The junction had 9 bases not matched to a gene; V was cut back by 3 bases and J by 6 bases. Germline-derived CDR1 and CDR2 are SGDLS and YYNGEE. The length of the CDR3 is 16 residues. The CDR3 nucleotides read TGTGCCAGCAGCGGCCGGGACAGGGCGCGGGATGAAAAACTGTTTTTT. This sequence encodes CASSGRDRARDEKLFF.

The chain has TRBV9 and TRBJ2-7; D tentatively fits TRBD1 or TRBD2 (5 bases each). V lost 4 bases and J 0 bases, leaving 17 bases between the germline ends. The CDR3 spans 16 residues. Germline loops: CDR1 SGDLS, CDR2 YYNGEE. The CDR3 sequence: CASSRNRDGNSYEQYF. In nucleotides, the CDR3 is TGTGCCAGCAGCCGCAACCGGGACGGTAACTCCTACGAGCAGTACTTC.

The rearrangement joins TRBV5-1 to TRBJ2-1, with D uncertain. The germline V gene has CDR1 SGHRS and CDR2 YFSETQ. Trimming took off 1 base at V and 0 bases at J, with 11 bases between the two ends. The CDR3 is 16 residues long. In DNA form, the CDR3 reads TGCGCCAGCAGCTTGTCGTCAATAACCTCCTACAATGAGCAGTTCTTC. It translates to CASSLSSITSYNEQFF.

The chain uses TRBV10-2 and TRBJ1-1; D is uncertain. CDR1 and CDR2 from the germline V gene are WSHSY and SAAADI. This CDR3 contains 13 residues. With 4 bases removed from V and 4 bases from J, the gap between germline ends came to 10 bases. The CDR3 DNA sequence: TGCGCCAGCAGTGGGGAGGGTTTCACTGAAGCTTTCTTT. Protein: CASSGEGFTEAFF.

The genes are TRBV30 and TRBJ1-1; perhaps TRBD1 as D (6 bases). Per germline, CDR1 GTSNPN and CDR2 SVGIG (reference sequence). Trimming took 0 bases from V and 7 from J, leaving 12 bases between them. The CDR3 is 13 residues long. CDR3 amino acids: CAWSVARGGEAFF. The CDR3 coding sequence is TGTGCCTGGAGTGTAGCCAGGGGCGGTGAAGCTTTCTTT.

The CDR3 region is CASSLPLIGTSDDYEQYF. The CDR3 DNA follows: TGTGCCAGCAGCTTACCGTTAATCGGGACTAGCGACGACTACGAGCAGTACTTC. This chain uses TRBV7-8 with TRBJ2-7; 10 positions match TRBD2. Trimming removed 2 bases from V and 3 bases from J; junction bases left unmatched: 13. CDR3 size: 18 residues. In germline, CDR1 is SGHVS, CDR2 FQNEAQ. Full variable domain (remainder filled in from reference TRBV7-8 and TRBJ2-7): GAGVSQSPRYKVAKRGQDVALRCDPISGHVSLFWYQQALGQGPEFLTYFQNEAQLDKSGLPSDRFFAERPEGSVSTLKIQRTQQEDSAVYLCASSLPLIGTSDDYEQYFGPGTRLTVT.

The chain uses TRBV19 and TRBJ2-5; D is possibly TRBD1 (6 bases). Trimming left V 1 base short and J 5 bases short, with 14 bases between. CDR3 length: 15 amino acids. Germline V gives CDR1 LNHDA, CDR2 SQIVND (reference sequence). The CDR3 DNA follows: TGTGCCAGTAGTATAGGAGCAGGGGCGTCGGAGACCCAGTACTTC. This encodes CASSIGAGASETQYF.

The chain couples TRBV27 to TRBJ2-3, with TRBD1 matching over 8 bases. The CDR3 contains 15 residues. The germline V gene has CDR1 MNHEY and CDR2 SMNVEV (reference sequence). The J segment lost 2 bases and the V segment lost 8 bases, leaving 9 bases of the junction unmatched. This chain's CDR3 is CASLRTGHPTDTQYF. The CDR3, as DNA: TGTGCCAGCTTGCGGACAGGGCACCCCACAGATACGCAGTATTTT.

In DNA, the CDR3 is TGTGCCAGCAGTGAAGAAGTAGGGGGACAGGGGGCGCCGGCTAATGAAAAACTGTTTTTT. Its translation: CASSEEVGGQGAPANEKLFF. V is TRBV6-1 and J is TRBJ1-4, with TRBD1 matching over 12 bases. The CDR3 covers 20 residues. Germline CDR1 MNHNS, CDR2 SASEGT. The J segment lost 3 bases and the V segment lost 1 base, leaving 12 bases of the junction unmatched.

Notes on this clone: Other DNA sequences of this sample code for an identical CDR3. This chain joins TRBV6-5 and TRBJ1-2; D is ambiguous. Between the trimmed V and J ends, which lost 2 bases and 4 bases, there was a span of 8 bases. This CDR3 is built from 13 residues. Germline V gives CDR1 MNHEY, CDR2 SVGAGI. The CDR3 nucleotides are TGTGCCAGCAGTTACGGACTGAGCTATGGCTACACCTTC. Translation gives CASSYGLSYGYTF.